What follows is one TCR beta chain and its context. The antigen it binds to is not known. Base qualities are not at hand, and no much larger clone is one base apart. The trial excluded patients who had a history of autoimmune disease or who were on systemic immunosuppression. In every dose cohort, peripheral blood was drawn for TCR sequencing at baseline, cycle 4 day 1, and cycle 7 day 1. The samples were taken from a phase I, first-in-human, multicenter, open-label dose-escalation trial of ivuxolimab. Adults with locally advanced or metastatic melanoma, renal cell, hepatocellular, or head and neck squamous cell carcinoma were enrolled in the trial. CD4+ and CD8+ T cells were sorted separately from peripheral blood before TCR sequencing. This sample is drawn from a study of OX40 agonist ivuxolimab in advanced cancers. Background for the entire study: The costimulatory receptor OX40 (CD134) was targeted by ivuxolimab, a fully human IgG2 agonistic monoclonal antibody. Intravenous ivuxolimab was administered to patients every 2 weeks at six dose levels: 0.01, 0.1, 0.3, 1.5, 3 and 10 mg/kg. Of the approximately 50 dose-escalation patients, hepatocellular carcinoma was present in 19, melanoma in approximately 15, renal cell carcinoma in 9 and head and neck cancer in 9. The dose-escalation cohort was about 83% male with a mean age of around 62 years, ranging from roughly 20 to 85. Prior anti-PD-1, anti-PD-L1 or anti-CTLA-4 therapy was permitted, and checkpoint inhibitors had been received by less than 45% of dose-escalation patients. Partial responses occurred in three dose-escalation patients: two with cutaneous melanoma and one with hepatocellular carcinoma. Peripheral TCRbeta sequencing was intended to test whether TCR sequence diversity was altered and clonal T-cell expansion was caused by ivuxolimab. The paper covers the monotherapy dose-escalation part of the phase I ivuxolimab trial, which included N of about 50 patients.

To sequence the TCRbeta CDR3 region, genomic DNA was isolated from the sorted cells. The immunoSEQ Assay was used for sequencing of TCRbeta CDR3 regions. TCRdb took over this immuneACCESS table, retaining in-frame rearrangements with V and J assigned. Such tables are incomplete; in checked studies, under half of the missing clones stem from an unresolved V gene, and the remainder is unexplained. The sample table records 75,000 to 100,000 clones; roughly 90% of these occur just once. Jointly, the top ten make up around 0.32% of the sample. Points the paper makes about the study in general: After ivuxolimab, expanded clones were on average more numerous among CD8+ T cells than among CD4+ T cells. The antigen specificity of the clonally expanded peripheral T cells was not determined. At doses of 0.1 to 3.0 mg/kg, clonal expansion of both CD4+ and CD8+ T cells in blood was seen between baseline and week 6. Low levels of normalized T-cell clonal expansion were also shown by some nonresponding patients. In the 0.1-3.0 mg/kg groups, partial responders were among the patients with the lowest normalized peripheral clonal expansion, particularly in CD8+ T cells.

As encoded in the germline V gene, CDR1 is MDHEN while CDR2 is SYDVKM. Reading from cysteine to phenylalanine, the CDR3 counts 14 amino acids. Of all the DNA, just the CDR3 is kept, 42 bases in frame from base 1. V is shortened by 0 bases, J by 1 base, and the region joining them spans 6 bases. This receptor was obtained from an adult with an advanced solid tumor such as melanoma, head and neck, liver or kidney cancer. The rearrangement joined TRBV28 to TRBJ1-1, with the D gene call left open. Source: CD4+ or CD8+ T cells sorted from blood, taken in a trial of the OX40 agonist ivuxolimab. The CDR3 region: CASSLWSKNTEAFF. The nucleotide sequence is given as TGTGCCAGCAGTTTATGGAGCAAGAACACTGAAGCTTTCTTT. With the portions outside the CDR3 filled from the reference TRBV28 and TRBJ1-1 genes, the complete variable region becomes DVKVTQSSRYLVKRTGEKVFLECVQDMDHENMFWYRQDPGLGLRLIYFSYDVKMKEKGDIPEGYSVSREKKERFSLILESASTNQTSMYLCASSLWSKNTEAFFGQGTRLTVV.